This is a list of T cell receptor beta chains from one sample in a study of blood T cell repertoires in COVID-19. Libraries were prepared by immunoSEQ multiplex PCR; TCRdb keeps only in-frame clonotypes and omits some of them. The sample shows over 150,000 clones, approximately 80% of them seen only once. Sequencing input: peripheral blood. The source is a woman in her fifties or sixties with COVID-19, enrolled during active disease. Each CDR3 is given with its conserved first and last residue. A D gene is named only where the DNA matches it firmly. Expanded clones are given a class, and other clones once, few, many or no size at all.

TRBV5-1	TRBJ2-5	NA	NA	TGCGCCAGCAGCATTAAAGAGACCCAGTACTTC	CASSIKETQYF
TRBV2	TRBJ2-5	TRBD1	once	TGTGCCAGCAAGAGCGGACAGGTGGGGGAGACCCAGTACTTC	CASKSGQVGETQYF
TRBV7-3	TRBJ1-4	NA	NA	TGTGCCAGCAGCTTAACCCGCACCTATAATGAAAAACTGTTTTTT	CASSLTRTYNEKLFF
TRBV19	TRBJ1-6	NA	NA	TGTGCCAGTAGTATGACAGCTGCCCTGGTACCCCTCCACTTT	CASSMTAALVPLHF
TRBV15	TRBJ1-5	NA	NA	TGTGCCACCAGCAGAGATTCGGGGGGCCCTCAGCCCCAGCATTTT	CATSRDSGGPQPQHF
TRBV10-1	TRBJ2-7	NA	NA	TGCGCCAGCAGTGATCGGGGTTCGTTCTACGAGCAGTACTTC	CASSDRGSFYEQYF
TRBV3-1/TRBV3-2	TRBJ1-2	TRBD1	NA	TGTGCCAGCAGCCGAGCAGGGAGGACAGGGGAGGACTATGGCTACACCTTC	CASSRAGRTGEDYGYTF
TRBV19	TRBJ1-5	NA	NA	TGTGCCAGCAATACACCGGGACAACGGCAGCCCCAGCATTTT	CASNTPGQRQPQHF
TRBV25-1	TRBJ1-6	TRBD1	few	TGTGCCAGCAGCGGGACAGGGAGGTATTCACCCCTCCACTTT	CASSGTGRYSPLHF
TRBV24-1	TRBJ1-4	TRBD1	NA	TGTGCCACCAGTGATACGGGACAGGGAGACGAAAAACTGTTTTTT	CATSDTGQGDEKLFF
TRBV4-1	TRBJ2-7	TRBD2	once	TGCGCCAGCAGCCAAGATGGCGCGGGCGGGAGCGCCAACGAGCAGTACTTC	CASSQDGAGGSANEQYF
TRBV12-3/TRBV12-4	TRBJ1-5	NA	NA	TGTGCCAGCGGCGGGACTGGCAATCAGCCCCAGCATTTT	CASGGTGNQPQHF
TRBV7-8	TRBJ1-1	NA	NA	TGTGCCAGCAGCTTAAACGGACAATGGAACACTGAAGCTTTCTTT	CASSLNGQWNTEAFF
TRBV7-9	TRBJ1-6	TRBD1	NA	TGTGCCAGCAGCGCCTCCGGGACAGGGGATAATTCACCCCTCCACTTT	CASSASGTGDNSPLHF
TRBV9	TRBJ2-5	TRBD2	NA	TGTGCCAGCAGCGAAAGGGGACTAGCGCCCGAAGAGACCCAGTACTTC	CASSERGLAPEETQYF
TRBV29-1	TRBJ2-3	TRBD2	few	TGCAGCGTTTTAGTACGAGTTCCGCGGGAGTGGGGAGATACGCAGTATTTT	CSVLVRVPREWGDTQYF
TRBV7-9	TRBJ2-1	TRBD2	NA	TGTGCCAGCAGCGCGGTAGCGGGGGCTTACAATGAGCAGTTCTTC	CASSAVAGAYNEQFF
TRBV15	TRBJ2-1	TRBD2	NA	TGTGCCACCGTATCTAGCGGGGTTCCCTACAATGAGCAGTTCTTC	CATVSSGVPYNEQFF
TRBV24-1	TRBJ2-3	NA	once	TGTGCCACCAGTGATCCCGGGGACTTCACAGATACGCAGTATTTT	CATSDPGDFTDTQYF
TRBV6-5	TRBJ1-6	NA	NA	TGTGCCAGCTTGGGGGAGGAGGTGTATAATTCACCCCTCCACTTT	CASLGEEVYNSPLHF
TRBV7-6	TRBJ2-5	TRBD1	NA	TGTGCCAGCAGCTTCACCACGGACAGGGTTGGGGAGACCCAGTACTTC	CASSFTTDRVGETQYF
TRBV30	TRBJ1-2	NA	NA	TGTGCCTGGAGTTCTCGGGGGGTACCCTATGGCTACACCTTC	CAWSSRGVPYGYTF
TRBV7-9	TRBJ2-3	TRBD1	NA	TGTGCCAGCAGTAGCGGACAGGGCCGCACAGATACGCAGTATTTT	CASSSGQGRTDTQYF
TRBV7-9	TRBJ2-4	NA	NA	TGTGCCAGCAGCTTAGATCAGGGTAGCCGCGCCAAAAACATTCAGTACTTC	CASSLDQGSRAKNIQYF
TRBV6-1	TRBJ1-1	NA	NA	TGTGCCAGCAGTGAAGCCCACAGGGCTGAAGCTTTCTTT	CASSEAHRAEAFF
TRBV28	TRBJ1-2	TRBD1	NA	TGTGCCAGCGTCCTAGGGGGCGGCTATGGCTACACCTTC	CASVLGGGYGYTF
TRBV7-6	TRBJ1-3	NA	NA	TGTGCCAGCAGCACAGGCGCCGTATCGGGAAACACCATATATTTT	CASSTGAVSGNTIYF
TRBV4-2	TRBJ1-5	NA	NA	TGTGCCAGCAGCCAAGAACTCCAGGTTTCCCAGCCCCAGCATTTT	CASSQELQVSQPQHF
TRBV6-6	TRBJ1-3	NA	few	TGTGCCAGCAGTTTATCTGGAAACACCATATATTTT	CASSLSGNTIYF
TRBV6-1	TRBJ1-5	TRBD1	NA	TGTGCCAGCAGTGAAACAGGGGGTGAAAACAATCAGCCCCAGCATTTT	CASSETGGENNQPQHF
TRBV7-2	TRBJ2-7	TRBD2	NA	TGTGCCAGCAGCTTACAAGCGGGGAGGGTCTCCTACGAGCAGTACTTC	CASSLQAGRVSYEQYF
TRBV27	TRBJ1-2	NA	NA	TGTGCCAGCAGGGGCGGGGCATTTGCTAACTATGGCTACACCTTC	CASRGGAFANYGYTF
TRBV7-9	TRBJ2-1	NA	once	TGTGCCAGCAGCCGGTCTAGCACCAATGAGCAGTTCTTC	CASSRSSTNEQFF
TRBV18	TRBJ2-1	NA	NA	TGTGCCAGCTCACCACGTCTAGCGGAGCAGTTCTTC	CASSPRLAEQFF
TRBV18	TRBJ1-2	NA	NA	TGTGCCACCGACGCTGGGGCTCTCGCTGGGGATGGCTACACCTTC	CATDAGALAGDGYTF
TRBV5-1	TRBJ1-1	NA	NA	TGCGCCAGCAGCTTGGGAGGGGGGAACACTGAAGCTTTCTTT	CASSLGGGNTEAFF
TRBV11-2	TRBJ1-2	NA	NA	TGTGCCAGCAGCTCTGAGACAAGGCCCGGATATGGCTACACCTTC	CASSSETRPGYGYTF
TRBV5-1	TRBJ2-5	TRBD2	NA	TGCGCCAGCAGCCGCCTAGCGGGTGCCCAAGAGACCCAGTACTTC	CASSRLAGAQETQYF
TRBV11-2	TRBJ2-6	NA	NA	TGTGCCAGCAGCTTACCTATCTTGTCTGGGGCCAACGTCCTGACTTTC	CASSLPILSGANVLTF
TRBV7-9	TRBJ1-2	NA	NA	TGTGCCAGCAGCTTAGGAGGGTCAACCTATGGCTACACCTTC	CASSLGGSTYGYTF
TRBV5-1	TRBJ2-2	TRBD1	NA	TGCGCCAGCAGCTCCTTAACAGGGGTAGGCAACACCGGGGAGCTGTTTTTT	CASSSLTGVGNTGELFF
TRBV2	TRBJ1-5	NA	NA	TGTGCCAGCAGTGACGCGGTTAGCAATCAGCCCCAGCATTTT	CASSDAVSNQPQHF
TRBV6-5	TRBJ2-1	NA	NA	TGTGCCAGCAACCGGGGGGCAGGTGAGCAGTTCTTC	CASNRGAGEQFF
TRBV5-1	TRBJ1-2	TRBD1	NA	TGCGCCAGCAGCCTACAGACAGGGACTAACTATGGCTACACCTTC	CASSLQTGTNYGYTF
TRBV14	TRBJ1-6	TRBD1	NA	TGTGCCAGCAGCCAAGTACAGGGGCATAATTCACCCCTCCACTTT	CASSQVQGHNSPLHF
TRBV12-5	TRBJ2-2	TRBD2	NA	TGTGCTAGTGGTTTGAACTTAGCGGGAAACACCGGGGAGCTGTTTTTT	CASGLNLAGNTGELFF
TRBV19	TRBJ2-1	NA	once	TGTGCCAGTAGTATAAGCGCCTTCTACAATGAGCAGTTCTTC	CASSISAFYNEQFF
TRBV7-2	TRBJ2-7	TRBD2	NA	TGTGCCAGCAGCCTCATTGGGACTAGCGGGACCTACGAGCAGTACTTC	CASSLIGTSGTYEQYF
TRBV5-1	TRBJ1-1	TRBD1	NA	TGCGCCAGCAGCTGGGGGGACAGGAATCTGAACACTGAAGCTTTCTTT	CASSWGDRNLNTEAFF
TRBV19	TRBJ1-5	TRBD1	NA	TGTGCCAGTACCCCGGGACAGGGGGATGGCAATCAGCCCCAGCATTTT	CASTPGQGDGNQPQHF
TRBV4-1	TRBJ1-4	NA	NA	TGCGCCAGCAGCCAAGCCGGGCAGGGCAGAGGTAATGAAAAACTGTTTTTT	CASSQAGQGRGNEKLFF
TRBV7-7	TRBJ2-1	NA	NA	TGTGCCAGCTCCCAAGGGGTTGGTGCCTACAATGAGCAGTTCTTC	CASSQGVGAYNEQFF
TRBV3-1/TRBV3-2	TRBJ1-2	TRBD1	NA	TGTGCCAGCAGCCAAGATGGGGGACAGGGCCTGTATGGCTACACCTTC	CASSQDGGQGLYGYTF